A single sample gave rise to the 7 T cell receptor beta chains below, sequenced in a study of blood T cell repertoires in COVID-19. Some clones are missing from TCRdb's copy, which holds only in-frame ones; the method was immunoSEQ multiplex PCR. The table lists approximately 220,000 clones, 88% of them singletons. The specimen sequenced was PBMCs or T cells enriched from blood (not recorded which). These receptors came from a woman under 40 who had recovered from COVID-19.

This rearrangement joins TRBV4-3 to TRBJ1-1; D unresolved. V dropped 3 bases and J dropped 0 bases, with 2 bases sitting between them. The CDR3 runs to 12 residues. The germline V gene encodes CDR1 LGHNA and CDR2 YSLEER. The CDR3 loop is CASSHVNTEAFF. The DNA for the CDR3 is TGCGCCAGCAGCCACGTGAACACTGAAGCTTTCTTT.

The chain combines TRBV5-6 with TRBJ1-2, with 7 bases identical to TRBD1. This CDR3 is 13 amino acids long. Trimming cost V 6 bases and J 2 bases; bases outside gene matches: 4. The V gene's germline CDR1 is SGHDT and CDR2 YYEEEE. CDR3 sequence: CASTLGQNYGYTF. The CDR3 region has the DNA TGTGCCAGCACCCTGGGACAGAACTATGGCTACACCTTC.

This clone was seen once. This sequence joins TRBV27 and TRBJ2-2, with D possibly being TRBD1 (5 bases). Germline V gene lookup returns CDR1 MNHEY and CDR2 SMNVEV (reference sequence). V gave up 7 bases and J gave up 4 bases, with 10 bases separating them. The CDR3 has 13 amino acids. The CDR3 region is CASTQGFTGELFF. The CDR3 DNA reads TGTGCCAGCACCCAGGGCTTCACCGGGGAGCTGTTTTTT.

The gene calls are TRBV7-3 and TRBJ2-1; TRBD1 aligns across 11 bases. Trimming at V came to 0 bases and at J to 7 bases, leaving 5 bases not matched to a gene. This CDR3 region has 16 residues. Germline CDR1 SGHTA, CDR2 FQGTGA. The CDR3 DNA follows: TGTGCCAGCAGCTTAACGAGGACAGGGGGCCTAAATGAGCAGTTCTTC. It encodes CASSLTRTGGLNEQFF.

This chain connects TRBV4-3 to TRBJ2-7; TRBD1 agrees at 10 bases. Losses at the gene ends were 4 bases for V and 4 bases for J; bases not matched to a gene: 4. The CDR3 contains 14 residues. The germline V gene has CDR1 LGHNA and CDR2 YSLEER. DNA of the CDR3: TGCGCCAGCAGCCTTAGGACAGGGGGTTACGAGCAGTACTTC. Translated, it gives CASSLRTGGYEQYF.

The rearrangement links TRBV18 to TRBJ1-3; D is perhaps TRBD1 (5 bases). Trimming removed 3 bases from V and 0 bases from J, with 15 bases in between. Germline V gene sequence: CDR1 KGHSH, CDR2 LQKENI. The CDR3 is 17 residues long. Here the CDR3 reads CASSPDSGIPSGNTIYF. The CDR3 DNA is TGTGCCAGCTCACCGGATTCAGGGATCCCCTCTGGAAACACCATATATTTT.

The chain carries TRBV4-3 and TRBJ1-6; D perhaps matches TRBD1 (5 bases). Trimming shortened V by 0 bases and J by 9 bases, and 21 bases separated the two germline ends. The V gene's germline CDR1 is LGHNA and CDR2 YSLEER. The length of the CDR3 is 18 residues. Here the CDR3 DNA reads TGCGCCAGCAGCCAAGATCGGGCAGGGTATATTCTAGTTTCACCCCTCCACTTT. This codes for CASSQDRAGYILVSPLHF.